The 12 T cell receptor beta chains below all came from one sample that was sequenced in a study of blood T cell repertoires in COVID-19. The data were produced by immunoSEQ multiplex PCR, yet TCRdb's version contains in-frame clones alone and is incomplete. The sample has 80,000 to 95,000 clones; more than 75% are singletons. Source material: peripheral blood. The receptors were sampled from a human donor in a cohort sampled during active COVID-19.

The rearrangement joins TRBV19 to TRBJ2-7, with D maybe TRBD1 (6 bases). The CDR3 extends over 14 amino acids. Trimming left V 6 bases short and J 4 bases short, with 16 bases between. Looked up from germline, CDR1 is LNHDA and CDR2 is SQIVND (reference sequence). In DNA form, the CDR3 reads TGTGCCAGTAGCGGGCCAGGGGTGGTTTACGAGCAGTACTTC. Residues: CASSGPGVVYEQYF.

V usage is TRBV18 and J usage is TRBJ1-6; D unresolved. The CDR3 runs to 16 residues. CDR1 is KGHSH and CDR2 is LQKENI in the germline V gene. V dropped 3 bases and J dropped 5 bases, with 14 bases sitting between them. CDR3 bases: TGTGCCAGCTCACCTCTCAGGCAGGTGGATAATTCACCCCTCCACTTT. Protein product: CASSPLRQVDNSPLHF.

The chain has TRBV4-1 and TRBJ2-5, with a weak D call TRBD1 (5 bases). V lost 0 bases, J lost 5 bases, and 10 bases lay in between. The CDR3 has 14 amino acids. Germline V gene lookup returns CDR1 MGHRA and CDR2 YSYEKL. Here the CDR3 DNA reads TGCGCCAGCAGCCAAGATGGGGCTGGGGAGACCCAGTACTTC. The encoded protein is CASSQDGAGETQYF.

The chain combines TRBV7-3 with TRBJ1-1, with D unclear. CDR1 SGHTA and CDR2 FQGTGA come from the germline V gene. The V end lost 0 bases, the J end lost 5 bases, and 13 bases lay between the germline ends. The CDR3 consists of 15 residues. The CDR3 loop reads CASSLTGLGKTEAFF. In nucleotides, the CDR3 is TGTGCCAGCAGCTTAACGGGCCTTGGTAAGACTGAAGCTTTCTTT.

This clone was observed at least ten times. The V gene is TRBV19, the J gene TRBJ2-1, with TRBD1 matching over 10 bases. Germline loops: CDR1 LNHDA, CDR2 SQIVND (reference sequence). V was clipped by 5 bases and J by 8 bases; unmatched bases: 12. There are 16 residues in the CDR3. Here the CDR3 reads CASSPTGTGVGDEQFF. CDR3 DNA: TGTGCCAGTAGTCCTACCGGGACAGGGGTAGGGGATGAGCAGTTCTTC.

The rearrangement joins TRBV4-1 to TRBJ1-5; D unresolved. V was cut by 0 bases and J by 0 bases, with 6 bases left in between. This CDR3 region has 15 residues. Germline V CDR1 and CDR2: MGHRA, YSYEKL. CDR3 residues: CASSQDDTSNQPQHF. CDR3 DNA sequence: TGCGCCAGCAGCCAAGACGACACTAGCAATCAGCCCCAGCATTTT.

The J gene is TRBJ2-3, the V gene TRBV9; TRBD1 is a possible D gene (5 bases). CDR3 length: 15 residues. CDR1 and CDR2 (germline): SGDLS, YYNGEE. Trimming pared 0 bases from V and 6 bases from J, leaving 14 bases between. This CDR3 reads CASSVESGPGDTQYF. In DNA form, the CDR3 reads TGTGCCAGCAGCGTAGAATCAGGGCCCGGGGATACGCAGTATTTT.

The chain links TRBV5-1 to TRBJ1-1; the D is unclear. The germline V gene has CDR1 SGHRS and CDR2 YFSETQ. The V end was cut by 2 bases, the J end by 2 bases, with 10 bases between. The CDR3 totals 14 residues. In nucleotides, the CDR3 is TGCGCCAGCAGCTTATCGGGAGTTAACACTGAAGCTTTCTTT. Translating gives CASSLSGVNTEAFF.

The rearrangement joins TRBV2 to TRBJ1-2; no clear D gene. CDR3 length: 10 residues. The V end lost 9 bases, the J end lost 7 bases, and 9 bases lay between the germline ends. Per the germline V gene, CDR1 is SNHLY and CDR2 is FYNNEI. CDR3 nucleotide sequence: TGTGCCAGTAGAGAGGGTGGCTACACCTTC. It specifies CASREGGYTF.

The chain is built from TRBV7-2 and TRBJ2-4; TRBD2 matches 11 bases. CDR3 size: 17 residues. The germline V gene encodes CDR1 SGHTA and CDR2 FQGNSA. J lost 2 bases, V lost 1 base, and 4 bases had no gene match. As DNA, the CDR3 is TGTGCCAGCAGCTTAGTGGTAGCGGGGGGGTCCAAAAACATTCAGTACTTC. This codes for CASSLVVAGGSKNIQYF.

V gene TRBV10-3 combines with J gene TRBJ2-3, with 8 nucleotides matching TRBD2. V was pared by 6 bases and J by 1 base, with 6 bases of the junction left unmatched. This CDR3 comprises 15 residues. Germline CDR1 and CDR2: ENHRY and SYGVKD. CDR3 protein: CAIRQRGTRTDTQYF. The CDR3 DNA reads as TGTGCCATCAGACAGCGGGGGACTCGCACAGATACGCAGTATTTT.

This rearrangement joins TRBV30 to TRBJ1-1, with TRBD1 as a possible D gene (6 bases). There are 15 residues in the CDR3. CDR1 and CDR2 (germline): GTSNPN, SVGIG (reference sequence). V lost 4 bases and J lost 0, with 15 bases in between. CDR3 sequence: CAWTFRGFMNTEAFF. The CDR3 DNA reads TGTGCCTGGACCTTTAGGGGGTTCATGAACACTGAAGCTTTCTTT.